The 31 T cell receptor beta chains below come from one sample, sequenced in a study of early T cells in non-severe SARS-CoV-2 infection. Each CDR3 protein gets one entry after TCRdb re-called the 5' RACE reads with MiXCR. The repertoire holds tens of thousands of distinct CDR3 sequences, with 5.9% as singletons. Sequenced input: whole blood. The receptors come from an adult who was a healthcare worker with PCR-confirmed SARS-CoV-2 infection or an uninfected control (not recorded which).

By its share, this clonotype is medium-sized. The V gene is TRBV20-1, the J gene TRBJ2-2; TRBD1 is a possible D gene (5 bases). V lost 7 bases, J lost 4 bases, and 22 bases lay in between. CDR3 size: 16 residues. Germline V lookup: CDR1 DFQATT, CDR2 SNEGSKA (reference sequence). The CDR3 protein is CSVTRGDDQGTGELFF. The CDR3 nucleotides are TGCAGTGTTACCAGAGGAGACGACCAGGGCACCGGGGAGCTGTTTTTT.

This clonotype was seen many times. The chain joins TRBV20-1 to TRBJ1-2; possibly TRBD1 for D (6 bases). The germline gives CDR1 DFQATT, CDR2 SNEGSKA (reference sequence). Trimming cost V 6 bases and J 8 bases, with 13 bases left between them. This CDR3 region has 11 residues. The chain's CDR3 is CSASDRYGYTF. As DNA, the CDR3 is TGCAGTGCCTCGGACAGATACGGCTACACCTTC.

This clonotype was picked up many times. The junction does not match germline at one end; this may be a read error. The chain is built from TRBV28 and TRBJ2-2; a weak D match, TRBD2 (6 bases). The CDR3 has 12 residues. Germline V gives CDR1 MDHEN, CDR2 SYDVKM. CDR3 sequence: CASSYSLGGLFF. The CDR3 DNA is TGTGCCAGCAGTTACAGTCTCGGGGGGCTGTTTTTT. The full variable domain, in which reference TRBV28 and TRBJ2-2 provide the parts outside the CDR3, is DVKVTQSSRYLVKRTGEKVFLECVQDMDHENMFWYRQDPGLGLRLIYFSYDVKMKEKGDIPEGYSVSREKKERFSLILESASTNQTSMYLCASSYSLGGLFFGEGSRLTVL.

This clonotype was seen a few times. This chain joins TRBV10-2 and TRBJ2-3; D might be TRBD1 (6 bases). Deletions cut 6 bases from V and 5 bases from J, with 15 bases between. From germline, CDR1 is WSHSY and CDR2 SAAADI. This CDR3 contains 14 residues. The CDR3 here is CASRGAGAVDTQYF. In DNA, the CDR3 is TGCGCCAGCAGGGGGGCCGGGGCTGTAGATACGCAGTATTTT.

This clonotype was observed at least ten times. V usage is TRBV29-1 and J usage is TRBJ2-5; D perhaps matches TRBD2 (5 bases). This CDR3 region has 14 residues. The germline V gene has CDR1 SQVTM and CDR2 ANQGSEA. V was cut by 5 bases and J by 3 bases, with 16 bases left in between. The CDR3, as DNA: TGCAGCGTTCATGGACTGCTAAGGGAAGAGACCCAGTACTTC. Translated, it gives CSVHGLLREETQYF.

There are a few counts of this clonotype. This chain links TRBV6-6 with TRBJ1-5; possible D gene TRBD1, 6 bases. The CDR3 has 16 amino acids. The V end was cut by 6 bases, the J end by 4 bases, with 19 bases between. Germline V gene lookup returns CDR1 MNHNY and CDR2 SVGAGI (reference sequence). The CDR3 sequence: CASRETGHTVNQPQHF. Here the CDR3 DNA reads TGTGCCAGCAGAGAAACGGGACACACCGTGAATCAGCCCCAGCATTTT.

This clonotype was observed at least ten times. The chain is built from TRBV6-5 and TRBJ2-1, with 7 bases that match TRBD2. CDR1 MNHEY and CDR2 SVGAGI come from the germline V gene. This CDR3 region has 14 residues. The junction had 7 bases not matched to a gene; V was cut back by 2 bases and J by 9 bases. This CDR3 is CASSYGGSQGEQFF. CDR3 coding DNA: TGTGCCAGCAGTTACGGCGGGAGTCAGGGTGAGCAGTTCTTC.

This clonotype was detected many times. CDR3 nucleotide sequence: TGCAGCGTTGAAAGGGCGAGATTTGAAGCTTTCTTT. Translated, it gives CSVERARFEAFF. This chain uses TRBV29-1 with TRBJ1-1, with no clear D. The CDR3 runs 12 residues. Per germline, CDR1 SQVTM and CDR2 ANQGSEA. V lost 2 bases and J lost 7, with 11 bases in between. The full variable domain, completed using reference TRBV29-1 and TRBJ1-1, is SAVISQKPSRDICQRGTSLTIQCQVDSQVTMMFWYRQQPGQSLTLIATANQGSEATYESGFVIDKFPISRPNLTFSTLTVSNMSPEDSSIYLCSVERARFEAFFGQGTRLTVV.

This clonotype was detected ten times or more. The chain couples TRBV20-1 to TRBJ2-3; D call uncertain. The CDR3 is 11 residues long. The V end lost 3 bases, the J end lost 1 base, and 2 bases lay between the germline ends. Germline lookup yields CDR1 DFQATT and CDR2 SNEGSKA (reference sequence). CDR3 nucleotides: TGCAGTGCTAGCGGCACAGATACGCAGTATTTT. Protein product: CSASGTDTQYF.

This clonotype has a count of ten or more. The V call is TRBV7-2, the J call TRBJ2-1, with TRBD2 as a possible D gene (7 bases). V lost 5 bases, J lost 8 bases, and 19 bases lay in between. The V gene's germline CDR1 is SGHTA and CDR2 FQGNSA. The CDR3 consists of 15 residues. CDR3 sequence (DNA): TGTGCCAGCAGCATCGGGGCGGGAGCAGGGGATGAGCAGTTCTTC. The encoded protein is CASSIGAGAGDEQFF.

This clonotype has a count of ten or more. This chain uses TRBV10-2 with TRBJ2-7, with D possibly TRBD2 on 6 matching bases. This CDR3 region has 15 residues. The germline V and J ends were trimmed by 0 bases and 2 bases, with 11 bases remaining between them. Germline CDR1 reads WSHSY; CDR2 reads SAAADI. The CDR3 DNA sequence: TGCGCCAGCAGTGAGTCTAGCGGACGGACCTACGAGCAGTACTTC. Protein product: CASSESSGRTYEQYF.

This clonotype was counted at least ten times. The J gene is TRBJ2-3, the V gene TRBV6-1; D possibly matches TRBD1 or TRBD2 (5 bases each). The CDR3 runs 15 residues. Germline-derived CDR1 and CDR2 are MNHNS and SASEGT. Trimming cost V 6 bases and J 5 bases, with 18 bases left between them. The CDR3 DNA sequence: TGTGCCAGCAGGACCCCGGGACCTCATCGAGATACGCAGTATTTT. Its protein is CASRTPGPHRDTQYF.

The chain recombines TRBV30 with TRBJ1-2; TRBD1 matches 8 bases. CDR1 and CDR2 (germline): GTSNPN, SVGIG (reference sequence). The CDR3 loop spans 13 amino acids. J was trimmed by 3 bases and V by 8 bases; bases with no gene match: 8. The CDR3 nucleotides are TGTGCCCGGGGGACAGGCTGGCACTATGGCTACACCTTC. This encodes CARGTGWHYGYTF. Full variable domain (remainder filled in from reference TRBV30 and TRBJ1-2): SQTIHQWPATLVQPVGSPLSLECTVEGTSNPNLYWYRQAAGRGLQLLFYSVGIGQISSEVPQNLSASRPQDRQFILSSKKLLLSDSGFYLCARGTGWHYGYTFGSGTRLTVV.

This clonotype was counted many times. This chain connects TRBV5-1 to TRBJ2-7, with a possible D match to TRBD2 (6 bases). The ends were cut back, 3 bases at V and 3 bases at J, with 13 bases in the middle. CDR1 and CDR2 from the germline V gene are SGHRS and YFSETQ. The CDR3 consists of 14 residues. The CDR3 DNA is TGCGCCAGCAGCTCCGCAGGGAGGATCTACGAGCAGTACTTC. This encodes CASSSAGRIYEQYF.

In this sample, this clonotype turned up many times. The chain joins TRBV5-5 to TRBJ2-7, with D unclear. The germline V gene has CDR1 SGHKS and CDR2 YYEKEE (reference sequence). This CDR3 is 14 amino acids long. Deletions cut 3 bases from V and 1 base from J, with 11 bases between. The CDR3 DNA is TGTGCCAGCAGCTCCAGACCTAGGTCCTACGAGCAGTACTTC. It yields the protein CASSSRPRSYEQYF.

This clonotype was observed many times. The chain recombines TRBV12-3 or TRBV12-4 with TRBJ1-1; TRBD1 might be the D (6 bases). This CDR3 is 14 amino acids long. Trimming took off 1 base at V and 0 bases at J, with 6 bases between the two ends. CDR3 nucleotide sequence: TGTGCCAGCAGTTTAGGGACAGTGAACACTGAAGCTTTCTTT. It is translated as CASSLGTVNTEAFF.

Ten or more counts support this clonotype. This rearrangement joins TRBV7-8 to TRBJ2-7, with a weak D call TRBD1 (5 bases). V lost 5 bases and J 2 bases, leaving 25 bases between the germline ends. The CDR3 contains 18 residues. Germline CDR1 reads SGHVS; CDR2 reads FQNEAQ. CDR3 nucleotides: TGTGCCAGCAGCCCAATACGTTTGGGGCTTAAAGAAACCTACGAGCAGTACTTC. Its protein is CASSPIRLGLKETYEQYF.

This clonotype occurred many times. The chain has TRBV7-3 and TRBJ2-6; D uncertain. This CDR3 spans 16 amino acids. V dropped 2 bases and J dropped 0 bases, with 8 bases sitting between them. The germline V gene encodes CDR1 SGHTA and CDR2 FQGTGA. The CDR3 here is CASSLPGDSGANVLTF. For the CDR3, the DNA is TGTGCCAGCAGCTTACCTGGGGACTCTGGGGCCAACGTCCTGACTTTC.

By frequency in the sample, this clonotype is medium-sized. This chain links TRBV27 with TRBJ2-3, with 12 bases that match TRBD2. V shed 3 bases, J shed 3 bases, and the junction held 4 bases outside the gene matches. The CDR3 totals 16 residues. CDR1 MNHEY and CDR2 SMNVEV come from the germline V gene (reference sequence). The DNA of the CDR3 is TGTGCCAGCAGTTTGACTAGCGGGAGTCGAACAGATACGCAGTATTTT. This encodes CASSLTSGSRTDTQYF.

This clonotype was recorded many times. CDR3 coding DNA: TGTGCCAGCAGTCTCGACTTTCACAATGAGCAGTTCTTC. Translating gives CASSLDFHNEQFF. The rearrangement joins TRBV28 to TRBJ2-1; D remains unclear. Germline CDR1 is MDHEN and CDR2 is SYDVKM. This CDR3 is built from 13 residues. V lost 5 bases and J 5 bases, leaving 10 bases between the germline ends.

This clonotype has at least ten counts. The chain is built from TRBV20-1 and TRBJ1-1, with 8 bases aligning to TRBD1. The trim removed 4 bases at V and 1 base at J, leaving 11 bases unmatched. Germline V gene sequence: CDR1 DFQATT, CDR2 SNEGSKA (reference sequence). CDR3 length equals 16 residues. CDR3 region: CSAKKRLDRANTEAFF. In DNA form, the CDR3 reads TGCAGTGCTAAGAAACGGCTGGACAGGGCGAACACTGAAGCTTTCTTT.

This clonotype was observed at least ten times. The chain carries TRBV19 and TRBJ2-1; 11 nucleotides agree with TRBD2. With 5 bases clipped from V and 8 bases from J, the junction kept 14 bases outside the gene matches. The CDR3 runs to 17 residues. In germline, CDR1 is LNHDA, CDR2 SQIVND (reference sequence). The chain's CDR3 is CASSLTSGMVEADEQFF. The DNA of the CDR3 is TGTGCCAGTAGTCTGACTAGCGGGATGGTAGAAGCGGATGAGCAGTTCTTC.

This clonotype was seen only a few times. The V and J genes are TRBV29-1 and TRBJ2-7; TRBD2 aligns across 10 bases. CDR3 length: 11 residues. The germline CDR1 and CDR2 sequences are SQVTM and ANQGSEA. Trimming took 6 bases from V and 5 from J; bases not matched to a gene: 1. In nucleotides, the CDR3 is TGCAGCGTAGCGGGAGGGGACGAGCAGTACTTC. This sequence encodes CSVAGGDEQYF.

This clonotype was seen repeatedly, ten times or more. The chain links TRBV5-4 to TRBJ1-2; D is unclear. Germline V gives CDR1 SGHNT, CDR2 YYREEE (reference sequence). Trimming removed 1 base from V and 1 base from J, with 11 bases in between. This CDR3 is 15 amino acids long. This CDR3 reads CASSLRQAHNYGYTF. The CDR3 DNA reads TGTGCCAGCAGCTTGCGGCAGGCTCATAACTATGGCTACACCTTC.

The chain carries TRBV2 and TRBJ2-7; D possibly corresponds to TRBD1 (5 bases). With 4 bases removed from V and 3 bases from J, the gap between germline ends came to 10 bases. CDR3 length: 13 amino acids. CDR1 and CDR2 from the germline V gene are SNHLY and FYNNEI. CDR3 amino acids: CASSGQLYYEQYF. CDR3 DNA: TGTGCCAGCAGTGGACAGTTATACTACGAGCAGTACTTC.

This clonotype was observed at least ten times. The rearrangement joins TRBV12-3 or TRBV12-4 to TRBJ1-4; D unresolved. CDR3 length: 14 residues. V lost 2 bases, J lost 3 bases, and 7 bases lay in between. The CDR3 sequence is CASSLWRANEKLFF. The CDR3 DNA reads TGTGCCAGCAGTTTATGGAGGGCTAATGAAAAACTGTTTTTT.

This clonotype was counted at least ten times. The V and J genes are TRBV2 and TRBJ2-1, with TRBD2 as a possible D gene (5 bases). CDR1 SNHLY and CDR2 FYNNEI come from the germline V gene. Trimming removed 6 bases from V and 8 bases from J, with 11 bases in between. This CDR3 has 12 amino acids. Here the CDR3 reads CASRPTGDEQFF. The CDR3 DNA sequence: TGTGCCAGCAGGCCAACCGGGGATGAGCAGTTCTTC.

This clonotype occurred many times. This rearrangement joins TRBV9 to TRBJ2-6; D remains ambiguous. This CDR3 has 19 residues. CDR1 and CDR2 from the germline V gene are SGDLS and YYNGEE. Trimming took off 2 bases at V and 1 base at J, with 19 bases between the two ends. The CDR3 DNA reads TGTGCCAGCAGCGTGGAAGTCCCCCGACCGGCATCTGGGGCCAACGTCCTGACTTTC. The encoded protein is CASSVEVPRPASGANVLTF.

This clonotype was counted at least ten times. The chain recombines TRBV29-1 with TRBJ1-1; possibly TRBD1 for D (5 bases). V gave up 0 bases and J gave up 10 bases, with 15 bases separating them. Germline values: CDR1 SQVTM, CDR2 ANQGSEA. The CDR3 runs to 13 residues. The CDR3 DNA is TGCAGCGTTGAAGATCACGTGGGGGACGCAGCTTTCTTT. It translates to CSVEDHVGDAAFF.

This chain uses TRBV5-5 with TRBJ2-3, with D possibly matching TRBD1 (5 bases). This CDR3 contains 14 residues. Trimming left V 4 bases short and J 0 bases short, with 9 bases between. Germline V gene lookup returns CDR1 SGHKS and CDR2 YYEKEE (reference sequence). This CDR3 is CASSRQSSTDTQYF. In DNA form, the CDR3 reads TGTGCCAGCAGCCGACAGTCTAGCACAGATACGCAGTATTTT.

This clonotype occurred many times. V is TRBV28 and J is TRBJ2-7; D is perhaps TRBD2 (6 bases). V was shortened by 3 bases and J by 7 bases, with 10 bases between the two germline ends. This CDR3 spans 12 amino acids. The germline CDR1 and CDR2 sequences are MDHEN and SYDVKM. CDR3 amino acids: CASSFLAREQYF. The CDR3 DNA sequence: TGTGCCAGCAGTTTTCTAGCGAGGGAGCAGTACTTC. Full variable domain (missing parts from reference TRBV28 and TRBJ2-7): DVKVTQSSRYLVKRTGEKVFLECVQDMDHENMFWYRQDPGLGLRLIYFSYDVKMKEKGDIPEGYSVSREKKERFSLILESASTNQTSMYLCASSFLAREQYFGPGTRLTVT.